Listed below are T cell receptor beta chains from one sample, sequenced in a study of blood T cell repertoires in COVID-19. TCRdb's copy holds only in-frame clones and misses some; the assay was immunoSEQ multiplex PCR. Among 200,000 to 300,000 clones, approximately 83% were seen once, and the ten largest hold approximately 9.1%. The source material was peripheral blood. These receptor sequences come from an elderly man with acute or convalescent COVID-19. The CDR3 runs from the conserved cysteine through the conserved F or W. D genes are given only for firm matches. Size is omitted from some rows. Given values are once, few, many or a class for expanded clones.

-	-	TRBV5-1	TRBJ1-2	TGCGCCAGCAGCTTGGATCCGGGGGATGGTGGCTACACCTTC	CASSLDPGDGGYTF
-	TRBD1	TRBV6-5	TRBJ2-1	TGTGCCAGCAGTTATCTCCCGGGACAGAGCAATGAGCAGTTCTTC	CASSYLPGQSNEQFF
-	-	TRBV19	TRBJ1-5	TGTGCCAGTAGCTTTACAGAGGGAGTATATCAGCCCCAGCATTTT	CASSFTEGVYQPQHF
-	TRBD2	TRBV19	TRBJ2-1	TGTGCCAGTAGTATGTTAAGCGGGGGGTACTATGAGCAGTTCTTC	CASSMLSGGYYEQFF
few	-	TRBV4-1	TRBJ1-3	TGCGCCAGCAGCCAAGAATTCCAGGTCACGTCTCTGAACACCATATATTTT	CASSQEFQVTSLNTIYF
-	-	TRBV6-5	TRBJ1-1	TGTGCCAGCAGTTACGTGGCAGGCGCTGAAGCTTTCTTT	CASSYVAGAEAFF
-	TRBD1	TRBV5-1	TRBJ1-6	TGCGCCAGCAGCTTAGTACAGGGGGATTTTGGTAATTCACCCCTCCACTTT	CASSLVQGDFGNSPLHF
-	TRBD1	TRBV27	TRBJ2-1	TGTGCCAGCAGTTCTGGGACAGGGTGGAGCTACAATGAGCAGTTCTTC	CASSSGTGWSYNEQFF
-	TRBD1	TRBV27	TRBJ1-2	TGTGCCAGCAGTCCCCTTGGGACAGGGACTACTAACTATGGCTACACCTTC	CASSPLGTGTTNYGYTF
-	TRBD2	TRBV2	TRBJ2-5	TGTGCCAGTGGACTAGGAATAAGGGAGACCCAGTACTTC	CASGLGIRETQYF
-	TRBD1	TRBV6-6	TRBJ1-6	TGTGCCAGCATTAGGACAGGGGTATCACCCCTCCACTTT	CASIRTGVSPLHF
-	TRBD1	TRBV30	TRBJ1-2	TGTGCCTGTACAGGGGGCGGCTATGGCTACACCTTC	CACTGGGYGYTF
-	-	TRBV19	TRBJ2-1	TGTGCCACTACACGAACTGAGGGGGGCAGGGGGAATGAGCAGTTCTTC	CATTRTEGGRGNEQFF
-	TRBD1	TRBV30	TRBJ1-2	TGTGCCTGGAGAGCAGGGGGAAGGTATGGCTACACCTTC	CAWRAGGRYGYTF
-	-	TRBV19	TRBJ2-3	TGTGCCAGTAGTTTACAGGGTAACACAGATACGCAGTATTTT	CASSLQGNTDTQYF
-	TRBD1	TRBV7-2	TRBJ2-1	TGTGCCAGCAGCCCGCGTGGGACAGGGAGGAATGAGCAGTTCTTC	CASSPRGTGRNEQFF
-	-	TRBV5-6	TRBJ1-2	TGTGCCAGCAGCCCTCTCACAGGGTCTGGCTACACCTTC	CASSPLTGSGYTF
-	TRBD1	TRBV14	TRBJ1-4	TGTGCCAGCAGCAGCGGTACAGGGGTGACTAATGAAAAACTGTTTTTT	CASSSGTGVTNEKLFF
once	-	TRBV21-1	TRBJ1-5	TGTGCCAGCAGCACCCCAAGACAGACATATCAGCCCCAGCATTTT	CASSTPRQTYQPQHF
-	-	TRBV12-3/TRBV12-4	TRBJ2-7	TGTGCCAGCAGTTCGCTTGACTTGCAGTACTTC	CASSSLDLQYF
-	-	TRBV7-2	TRBJ2-6	TGTGCCAGCAGCTTAGAGAGTGGGAGTGGGGCCAACGTCCTGACTTTC	CASSLESGSGANVLTF
-	TRBD1	TRBV2	TRBJ1-5	TGTGCCAGCAACGGACAGGGGGCTATTCGGGGCAATCAGCCCCAGCATTTT	CASNGQGAIRGNQPQHF
-	-	TRBV7-8	TRBJ2-5	TGTGCCAGCAGCTTATGGGGGCCGGAGACCCAGTACTTC	CASSLWGPETQYF
-	-	TRBV18	TRBJ1-2	TGTGCCAGCTCACCGACCGGGACTGACTATGGCTACACCTTC	CASSPTGTDYGYTF
once	TRBD2	TRBV29-1	TRBJ2-7	TGCAGCGTAGAAACCGGGACTAGCGGGAGTGCCGAGCAGTACTTC	CSVETGTSGSAEQYF
-	TRBD2	TRBV5-4	TRBJ2-5	TGTGCCAGCAGCTTTGGGCGGGCTAGCGGGAGCGAGACCCAGTACTTC	CASSFGRASGSETQYF
-	TRBD1	TRBV19	TRBJ2-7	TGTGCCAGTAGTATCATGGGGACAGGGGGCTACGAGCAGTACTTC	CASSIMGTGGYEQYF
-	-	TRBV4-1	TRBJ1-2	TGCGCCAGCAGCCAAGGAGGTCTGGATCGGGGGTATGGCTACACCTTC	CASSQGGLDRGYGYTF
-	-	TRBV7-8	TRBJ2-1	TGTGCCAGCAGCTCCTCTGCGAGATCCCACAATGAGCAGTTCTTC	CASSSSARSHNEQFF
-	-	TRBV7-6	TRBJ2-2	TGTGCCAGCAGCTTAAGACGGGAGAACACCGGGGAGCTGTTTTTT	CASSLRRENTGELFF
-	-	TRBV7-6	TRBJ2-3	TGTGCCAGCAGCTTCACGGGGGGCTCAGATACGCAGTATTTT	CASSFTGGSDTQYF
-	-	TRBV3-1/TRBV3-2	TRBJ2-3	TGTGCCAGCAGCCCGGACTTCTCTAGCACAGATACGCAGTATTTT	CASSPDFSSTDTQYF
-	-	TRBV7-6	TRBJ1-1	TGTGCCAGCAGGTCACTTAGGGGCAGAGACCACACTGAAGCTTTCTTT	CASRSLRGRDHTEAFF
-	-	TRBV6-6	TRBJ1-2	TGTGCCAGCACAGGGTCTGACTATGGCTACACCTTC	CASTGSDYGYTF
-	-	TRBV12-3/TRBV12-4	TRBJ1-2	TGTGCCAGCACCCCGGGTAGTGGCTACACCTTC	CASTPGSGYTF
-	-	TRBV11-2	TRBJ2-4	TGTGCCAGCAGCTTAGTTCTGGGGGCGGGCAAAAACATTCAGTACTTC	CASSLVLGAGKNIQYF
-	-	TRBV30	TRBJ1-2	TGTGCCTGGACCACAGGGAGATATGGCTACACCTTC	CAWTTGRYGYTF
-	-	TRBV5-1	TRBJ2-1	TGCGCCAGCAGCTTGCAACTACACGGTGAGCAGTTCTTC	CASSLQLHGEQFF
-	-	TRBV3-1/TRBV3-2	TRBJ2-2	TGTGCCAGCAGCCAAGGTCCTATCTACCGTCCGAGGGTCACCGGGGAGCTGTTTTTT	CASSQGPIYRPRVTGELFF
-	TRBD1	TRBV28	TRBJ1-2	TGTGCCAGCAGTTTATACCGCGACAGGGGGAACGGCTACACCTTC	CASSLYRDRGNGYTF
-	-	TRBV24-1	TRBJ2-5	TGTGCCACCAGTGATTTGCACGCGGGCAGCAAGACCCAGTACTTC	CATSDLHAGSKTQYF
-	-	TRBV6-1	TRBJ2-3	TGTGCCAGCAGTGTCTGGGGGGGGGCAGGCACAGATACGCAGTATTTT	CASSVWGGAGTDTQYF
few	-	TRBV14	TRBJ2-5	TGTGCCAGCAGCCAAGTCGTAGAGACCCAGTACTTC	CASSQVVETQYF
-	TRBD1	TRBV2	TRBJ1-1	TGTGCCAGCAGCCAGGACAGGATCATGAACACTGAAGCTTTCTTT	CASSQDRIMNTEAFF
-	TRBD1	TRBV9	TRBJ1-2	TGTGCCAGCAGCCGGGACAGGGGAGAGTATGGCTACACCTTC	CASSRDRGEYGYTF
-	-	TRBV19	TRBJ1-1	TGTGCCAGTAGTATTAGCGGCAGTTTGAACACTGAAGCTTTCTTT	CASSISGSLNTEAFF
-	-	TRBV6-6	TRBJ2-3	TGTGCCAGCAGTTATTGGAGAACTAGCACAGATACGCAGTATTTT	CASSYWRTSTDTQYF
-	-	TRBV13	TRBJ1-6	TGTGCCAGCAGCTTACAGGGGTCGGGACCGGGTAATTCACCCCTCCACTTT	CASSLQGSGPGNSPLHF
-	-	TRBV4-1	TRBJ2-7	TGCGCCAGCAGCCAAGTCTCCGTATTTAGCCCTAGCTACGAGCAGTACTTC	CASSQVSVFSPSYEQYF
-	TRBD1	TRBV28	TRBJ1-4	TGTGCCAGCAGTCCCTGGACAGGTGGGAACGAAAAACTGTTTTTT	CASSPWTGGNEKLFF
-	-	TRBV6-4	TRBJ2-1	TGTGCCAGCAGTGAGCGGGGCAGCTCCTACAATGAGCAGTTCTTC	CASSERGSSYNEQFF
-	TRBD2	TRBV23-1	TRBJ2-3	TGCGCCAGCAGCCGTCTGGAACTAGCGGGGCCAGATACGCAGTATTTT	CASSRLELAGPDTQYF